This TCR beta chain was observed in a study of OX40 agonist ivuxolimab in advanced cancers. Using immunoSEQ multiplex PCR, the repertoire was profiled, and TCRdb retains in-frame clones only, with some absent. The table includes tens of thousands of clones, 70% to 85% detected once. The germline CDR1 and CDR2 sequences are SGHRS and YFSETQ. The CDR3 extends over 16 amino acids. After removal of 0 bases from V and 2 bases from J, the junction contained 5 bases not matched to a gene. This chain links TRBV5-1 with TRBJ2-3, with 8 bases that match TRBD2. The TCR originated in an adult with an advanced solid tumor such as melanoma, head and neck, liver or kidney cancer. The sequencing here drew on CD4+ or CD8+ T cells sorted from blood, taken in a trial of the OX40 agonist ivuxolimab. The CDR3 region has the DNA TGCGCCAGCAGCTTGGAGGCGGGAGGCTCCACAGATACGCAGTATTTT. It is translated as CASSLEAGGSTDTQYF.